These 2 T cell receptor beta chains came from one sample sequenced in a study of shared clonotypes between healthy human individuals. The assay was immunoSEQ multiplex PCR, and TCRdb's table has in-frame clones only and misses some. The sample records over 75,000 clones, roughly three quarters being singletons. Material: memory CD8+ T cells sorted from blood. The subset was: CD45RO+ cells pooled with CCR7-negative TemRA cells. These receptors all stem from a man aged 30 to 39 in good health.

This clone was counted once. V gene TRBV7-9 combines with J gene TRBJ2-5; D remains ambiguous. Germline V gene sequence: CDR1 SEHNR, CDR2 FQNEAQ (reference sequence). This CDR3 has 12 amino acids. V lost 0 bases and J 5 bases, leaving 4 bases between the germline ends. The CDR3 bases are TGTGCCAGCAGCTTAGCGCGTGAGACCCAGTACTTC. Translated, it gives CASSLARETQYF.

The chain links TRBV6-5 to TRBJ2-1; D assignment may be TRBD1 or TRBD2 (6 bases each). Germline V lookup: CDR1 MNHEY, CDR2 SVGAGI. Trimming took 2 bases from V and 8 from J, leaving 10 bases between them. This CDR3 is built from 13 residues. For the CDR3, the DNA is TGTGCCAGCAGTTACGAGGGGGGCTATGAGCAGTTCTTC. This codes for CASSYEGGYEQFF.